The 24 T cell receptor beta chains given below trace back to one sample, sequenced in a study of T-cell memory formation after mild COVID-19. TCRdb re-called the 5' RACE reads with MiXCR, one entry per CDR3 protein. The repertoire holds 350,000 to 500,000 distinct CDR3 sequences, about a sixth seen once, with approximately 21% in the top ten. Sequencing input: PBMCs or a T cell subset sorted from them (not recorded which). These receptors originate from a man aged 18 to 30 who had mild COVID-19 (a few samples of this study predate the infection). Cell type and time point are not known.

In its sample, this clonotype was seen many times. The chain couples TRBV20-1 to TRBJ2-3; 8 bases match TRBD1. CDR3 length equals 15 residues. The trim removed 3 bases at V and 4 bases at J, leaving 9 bases unmatched. The germline V gene encodes CDR1 DFQATT and CDR2 SNEGSKA (reference sequence). For the CDR3, the DNA is TGCAGTGCTAGTAATCCACAGACAGGGGCAGATACGCAGTATTTT. Its translation is CSASNPQTGADTQYF.

The chain employs TRBV9 and TRBJ2-1, with 10 bases that match TRBD1. This CDR3 spans 15 amino acids. V gave up 4 bases and J gave up 7 bases; unmatched junction bases: 8. CDR1 SGDLS and CDR2 YYNGEE come from the germline V gene. The CDR3 protein is CASSIVGQGGNEQFF. The CDR3 nucleotides read TGTGCCAGCAGCATAGTTGGACAGGGGGGTAATGAGCAGTTCTTC. The whole variable domain, filled in from reference TRBV9 and TRBJ2-1, reads DSGVTQTPKHLITATGQRVTLRCSPRSGDLSVYWYQQSLDQGLQFLIQYYNGEERAKGNILERFSAQQFPDLHSELNLSSLELGDSALYFCASSIVGQGGNEQFFGPGTRLTVL.

The table lists this clonotype with a few counts. The chain carries TRBV6-2 or TRBV6-3 and TRBJ1-2; 7 positions agree with TRBD1. The ends lost 6 bases at V and 7 bases at J; junction bases unmatched: 11. Germline CDR1 MNHEY, CDR2 SVGEGT. This CDR3 comprises 14 residues. CDR3 amino acids: CASRSGDRAGGYTF. The CDR3, as DNA: TGTGCCAGCAGGTCCGGAGACAGGGCTGGTGGCTACACCTTC.

This chain links TRBV5-1 with TRBJ1-1; unclear D gene. V lost 2 bases and J 1 base, leaving 6 bases between the germline ends. The CDR3 length is 13 residues. Germline assignment: CDR1 SGHRS and CDR2 YFSETQ. Here the CDR3 DNA reads TGCGCCAGCAGCTTTCGGTGGAACACTGAAGCTTTCTTT. Translation: CASSFRWNTEAFF.

This chain uses TRBV25-1 with TRBJ1-5; 9 nucleotides match TRBD1. V lost 3 bases to trimming and J lost 11 bases; unmatched junction nucleotides: 5. This CDR3 is 13 amino acids long. The V gene's germline CDR1 is MGHDK and CDR2 SYGVNS. DNA of the CDR3: TGTGCCAGCAGTGAGACAGGGGGTAGGGCCCAGCATTTT. Encoded protein: CASSETGGRAQHF.

This clonotype has just a few counts. The chain's CDR3 is CASSRPPNQPQHF. The CDR3 DNA is TGTGCCAGCAGCAGACCCCCTAATCAGCCCCAGCATTTT. The V and J genes are TRBV28 and TRBJ1-5; D is uncertain. Germline V gives CDR1 MDHEN, CDR2 SYDVKM. There are 13 residues in the CDR3. Trimming took 6 bases from V and 4 from J, leaving 10 bases between them.

The genes are TRBV7-9 and TRBJ1-5; 7 nucleotides align to TRBD1. The CDR3 covers 15 residues. Per germline, CDR1 SEHNR and CDR2 FQNEAQ (reference sequence). Trimming removed 5 bases from V and 1 base from J; junction bases left unmatched: 5. The CDR3 DNA reads TGTGCCAGCAGCCCGATGGGACAGAGCAATCAGCCCCAGCATTTT. It codes for CASSPMGQSNQPQHF.

This clonotype was found a few times. The chain uses TRBV28 and TRBJ2-3; 11 nucleotides line up with TRBD2. The CDR3 loop spans 18 amino acids. After removal of 4 bases from V and 2 bases from J, the junction contained 11 bases not matched to a gene. Germline lookup yields CDR1 MDHEN and CDR2 SYDVKM. CDR3 loop: CASSSAARLAGFTDTQYF. CDR3 coding DNA: TGTGCCAGCAGTTCCGCCGCCCGACTAGCGGGGTTCACAGATACGCAGTATTTT.

The CDR3 sequence: CASRIEGASFDEQYF. In DNA form, the CDR3 reads TGTGCCAGCAGGATCGAGGGGGCATCGTTCGACGAGCAGTACTTC. The chain employs TRBV5-6 and TRBJ2-7; 7 positions agree with TRBD1. The CDR3 is 15 amino acids. Germline CDR1 is SGHDT and CDR2 is YYEEEE. Trimming cost V 5 bases and J 5 bases; bases outside gene matches: 13.

This clonotype was observed a few times. This chain connects TRBV5-1 to TRBJ1-2; 7 nucleotides match TRBD1. Germline V gene sequence: CDR1 SGHRS, CDR2 YFSETQ. CDR3 size: 16 residues. Trimming at V came to 4 bases and at J to 4 bases, leaving 13 bases not matched to a gene. The CDR3 loop reads CASSQGQLPFFYGYTF. The CDR3 DNA follows: TGCGCCAGCAGCCAGGGACAGCTCCCGTTTTTCTATGGCTACACCTTC.

In this sample, this clonotype turned up many times. A read error may produce the germline difference seen at one junction end. This chain connects TRBV7-7 to TRBJ2-3; perhaps TRBD1 as D (5 bases). Looked up from germline, CDR1 is SSHAT and CDR2 is FNYEAQ (reference sequence). This CDR3 is 14 amino acids long. CDR3: CASSLGRGADTQYF. The CDR3 DNA is TGTGCTAGCAGCTTAGGAAGGGGCGCAGATACGCAGTATTTT.

This clonotype turned up a few times. The chain couples TRBV12-3 or TRBV12-4 to TRBJ1-1, with 8 bases fitting TRBD1. Losses at the gene ends were 4 bases for V and 0 bases for J; bases not matched to a gene: 7. The CDR3 covers 16 residues. The CDR3 DNA follows: TGTGCCAGCAGTTCTGGACAGGGCCTCTTGAACACTGAAGCTTTCTTT. Amino acids: CASSSGQGLLNTEAFF.

This clonotype was counted only a few times. The chain has TRBV5-1 and TRBJ2-5; weak D call: TRBD2 (5 bases). V dropped 4 bases and J dropped 5 bases, with 18 bases sitting between them. The CDR3 loop spans 15 amino acids. Per germline, CDR1 SGHRS and CDR2 YFSETQ. CDR3: CASSRDTTSWETQYF. CDR3 sequence (DNA): TGCGCCAGCAGCCGCGATACTACTAGTTGGGAGACCCAGTACTTC.

This chain joins TRBV7-9 and TRBJ2-1; possibly TRBD1 for D (5 bases). The length of the CDR3 is 13 residues. Germline CDR1 reads SEHNR; CDR2 reads FQNEAQ (reference sequence). V was trimmed by 2 bases and J by 9 bases, leaving 11 bases between them. This CDR3 is CASSLPGKGEQFF. The CDR3 bases are TGTGCCAGCAGCTTACCAGGGAAGGGTGAGCAGTTCTTC.

The rearrangement joins TRBV6-2 or TRBV6-3 to TRBJ1-1; no clear D gene. Deletions cut 6 bases from V and 0 bases from J, with 17 bases between. CDR3 length: 16 residues. CDR1 is MNHEY, CDR2 SVGEGT, per germline. The CDR3 region has the DNA TGTGCCAGCAGCCAGACCCAAAGCGGCGTGAACACTGAAGCTTTCTTT. Encoded protein: CASSQTQSGVNTEAFF.

J is TRBJ2-5 and V is TRBV30; D perhaps matches TRBD2 (6 bases). With 0 bases removed from V and 5 bases from J, the gap between germline ends came to 16 bases. The CDR3 spans 15 residues. Germline V gives CDR1 GTSNPN, CDR2 SVGIG (reference sequence). CDR3 nucleotides: TGTGCCTGGAGTGTGGAGGGGAGACGGGCGGAGACCCAGTACTTC. Protein sequence: CAWSVEGRRAETQYF. Supplemented by reference TRBV30 and TRBJ2-5, the full variable domain reads SQTIHQWPATLVQPVGSPLSLECTVEGTSNPNLYWYRQAAGRGLQLLFYSVGIGQISSEVPQNLSASRPQDRQFILSSKKLLLSDSGFYLCAWSVEGRRAETQYFGPGTRLLVL.

V gene TRBV15 combines with J gene TRBJ1-5; TRBD1 might be the D (5 bases). Germline V gene data show CDR1 as LNHNV and CDR2 as YYDKDF (reference sequence). Trimming took 5 bases from V and 0 from J, leaving 11 bases between them. The CDR3 spans 15 residues. The CDR3, as DNA: TGTGCCACCAGCCGAGGGGACTATAGCAATCAGCCCCAGCATTTT. The encoded protein is CATSRGDYSNQPQHF.

This clonotype was counted between two and nine times. This chain connects TRBV7-9 to TRBJ2-1, with D possibly being TRBD1 or TRBD2 (6 bases each). Trimming removed 4 bases from V and 3 bases from J, with 16 bases in between. The CDR3 extends over 16 amino acids. CDR1 and CDR2 from the germline V gene are SEHNR and FQNEAQ (reference sequence). The CDR3 loop reads CASSWRGDPNYNEQFF. DNA of the CDR3: TGTGCCAGCAGCTGGAGGGGGGACCCTAACTACAATGAGCAGTTCTTC.

This clonotype was recorded at least ten times. The V gene is TRBV28, the J gene TRBJ2-2; D may correspond to TRBD1 or TRBD2 (5 bases each). V lost 5 bases, J lost 6 bases, and 13 bases lay in between. The germline V gene has CDR1 MDHEN and CDR2 SYDVKM. The CDR3 totals 14 residues. The CDR3 sequence is CASSPPGHAGELFF. CDR3 DNA: TGTGCCAGCAGTCCACCGGGGCATGCCGGGGAGCTGTTTTTT.

The V gene is TRBV6-2 or TRBV6-3, the J gene TRBJ2-1, with D uncertain. Germline CDR1 is MNHEY and CDR2 is SVGEGT. The CDR3 is made up of 12 amino acids. V lost 4 bases, J lost 8 bases, and 9 bases lay in between. The CDR3 sequence is CASSLGFYEQFF. The CDR3 region has the DNA TGTGCCAGCAGTTTAGGGTTCTATGAGCAGTTCTTC.

The chain links TRBV24-1 to TRBJ2-6; D remains unclear. Per germline, CDR1 KGHDR and CDR2 SFDVKD. This CDR3 has 14 amino acids. V was trimmed by 4 bases and J by 4 bases, leaving 7 bases between them. Here the CDR3 reads CATSERSGANVLTF. In DNA form, the CDR3 reads TGTGCCACCAGTGAGAGGTCCGGGGCCAACGTCCTGACTTTC.

The gene calls are TRBV9 and TRBJ2-5, with unresolved D. Germline-derived CDR1 and CDR2 are SGDLS and YYNGEE. V was shortened by 0 bases and J by 5 bases, with 8 bases between the two germline ends. CDR3 size: 13 residues. CDR3 bases: TGTGCCAGCAGCGTAGCCCATCGGGAGACCCAGTACTTC. It yields the protein CASSVAHRETQYF.

This clonotype was detected only a few times. The genes are TRBV5-4 and TRBJ2-2; TRBD2 matches 9 bases. The CDR3 totals 16 residues. V lost 0 bases, J lost 4 bases, and 4 bases stayed unmatched. Germline CDR1 SGHNT, CDR2 YYREEE (reference sequence). The CDR3 sequence is CASSLELAGSTGELFF. DNA of the CDR3: TGTGCCAGCAGCTTGGAGCTAGCGGGGTCCACCGGGGAGCTGTTTTTT.

This chain links TRBV12-3 or TRBV12-4 with TRBJ1-6; TRBD1 is a possible D gene (5 bases). The CDR3 sequence is 14 residues long. V lost 3 bases and J lost 5, with 8 bases in between. CDR3: CASSFQGNNSPLHF. The CDR3 DNA reads as TGTGCCAGCAGTTTCCAGGGTAATAATTCACCCCTCCACTTT.